Presented here are 5 T cell receptor beta chains from one specimen sequenced in a study of shared clonotypes between healthy human individuals. Clones were sequenced by immunoSEQ multiplex PCR, and TCRdb holds only the in-frame ones, with some missing. This sample has 1,400,000 or so clones, with around 98.5% found just once. Input material: naive CD4+ T cells sorted from blood. Subset indicated: CD45RA+ positively selected. The source is a man aged 25 to 40 in good health.

The V call is TRBV25-1, the J call TRBJ1-2; D is possibly TRBD1 (5 bases). Germline V gives CDR1 MGHDK, CDR2 SYGVNS. The CDR3 has 14 residues. Trimming took 3 bases from V and 1 from J, leaving 9 bases between them. In nucleotides, the CDR3 is TGTGCCAGCAGTGACGGGGGGGATAACTATGGCTACACCTTC. Translation: CASSDGGDNYGYTF.

The chain links TRBV12-2 to TRBJ1-1. TRBV12-2 is a documented pseudogene. The CDR3 runs 11 residues. CDR3: CASRLAPGAFF. The CDR3 DNA reads TGTGCAAGTCGCTTAGCCCCGGGAGCTTTCTTT.

V and J are TRBV7-2 and TRBJ2-3; 10 positions match TRBD2. V trimming: 5 bases; J trimming: 5 bases; junction bases outside the gene matches: 13. Germline assignment: CDR1 SGHTA and CDR2 FQGNSA. The CDR3 runs 17 residues. Here the CDR3 DNA reads TGTGCCAGCAGCCCGGCGGGGCTAGCGGGAGCCTTAGATACGCAGTATTTT. Its protein is CASSPAGLAGALDTQYF.

The CDR3 sequence: CASSEMEYEQYF. The CDR3, as DNA: TGTGCCAGCAGTGAGATGGAATACGAGCAGTACTTC. V is TRBV2 and J is TRBJ2-7, with D unclear. Germline V gene sequence: CDR1 SNHLY, CDR2 FYNNEI. V lost 3 bases and J 4 bases, leaving 7 bases between the germline ends. CDR3 length: 12 residues.

The DNA of the CDR3 is TGTGCCAGCAGTTACTCGCCAACGAGGGACACTGAAGCTTTCTTT. It encodes CASSYSPTRDTEAFF. The V call is TRBV6-5, the J call TRBJ1-1, with unresolved D. The V gene lost 0 bases and the J gene lost 3 bases, with 11 bases spanning the gap. Germline V lookup: CDR1 MNHEY, CDR2 SVGAGI. This CDR3 has 15 amino acids.